This T cell receptor (beta chain) emerged from a study of T cell responses to AZD1222 COVID-19 vaccine. Findings of the study overall: Following two doses of AZD1222, Spike-specific TCR breadth and depth rose. Regions left unmutated in variants are reportedly the target of nearly half of spike-specific TCRs. Seropositive at baseline were only a handful of AZD1222 recipients.

With respect to this clone: The target antigen is unknown.

The data were produced by immunoSEQ multiplex PCR, yet TCRdb's version contains in-frame clones alone and is incomplete. The sample shows about 96,000 clones, roughly nine tenths of them seen only once. The sample consisted of peripheral blood, taken on day 0 of AZD1222 vaccination. This clonotype originated in an adult in good health.

CDR3 amino acids: CASSTREEKLFF. CDR3 nucleotide sequence: TGTGCCAGCAGCACCAGGGAAGAAAAACTGTTTTTT. The rearrangement links TRBV7-9 to TRBJ1-4, with D possibly being TRBD1 (5 bases). V dropped 5 bases and J dropped 8 bases, with 9 bases sitting between them. Germline CDR1 and CDR2: SEHNR and FQNEAQ (reference sequence). The CDR3 is 12 residues long. Using reference TRBV7-9 and TRBJ1-4 for the parts outside the CDR3, the full variable domain is DTGVSQNPRHKITKRGQNVTFRCDPISEHNRLYWYRQTLGQGPEFLTYFQNEAQLEKSRLLSDRFSAERPKGSFSTLEIQRTEQGDSAMYLCASSTREEKLFFGSGTQLSVL.